What follows are 22 T cell receptor beta chains derived from one specimen sequenced in a study of regulatory T cells in long-lasting Graves disease. Investigators prepared the TCR beta libraries by applying iRepertoire HTBI primers and Arm-PCR of CDR3 regions. MiXCR was run by TCRdb on the multiplex PCR reads, yielding one entry per CDR3 protein. This sample carries 430,000 or so distinct CDR3 sequences, under 25% of them seen once, and the ten largest clones take approximately 15%. Documented time point: persistent/refractory GD, antithyroid drugs over 5 years with positive TRAb. PBMC-derived RNA was used for the TCR library. The sequences come from peripheral blood mononuclear cells (PBMCs), collected when the disease was refractory, from a patient treated with antithyroid drugs. The receptors stem from a female donor with Graves disease.

The table lists this clonotype with a few counts. V usage is TRBV20-1 and J usage is TRBJ2-7; D possibly corresponds to TRBD1 (6 bases). The CDR3 extends over 13 amino acids. CDR1 and CDR2 (germline): DFQATT, SNEGSKA (reference sequence). Trimming pared 5 bases from V and 1 base from J, leaving 12 bases between. CDR3 coding DNA: TGCAGTGCTCACGGGACACAATCCTACGAGCAGTACTTC. It codes for CSAHGTQSYEQYF.

Many counts were recorded for this clonotype. This chain joins TRBV12-3 or TRBV12-4 and TRBJ1-6, with D perhaps matching TRBD1 (6 bases). The CDR3 extends over 17 amino acids. The V end was cut by 5 bases, the J end by 2 bases, with 16 bases between. The CDR3 reads CASSGGHTKPYNSPLHF. Written as DNA, the CDR3 is TGTGCCAGCAGTGGGGGACACACTAAGCCCTATAATTCACCCCTCCACTTT.

The sample holds many counts of this clonotype. This chain joins TRBV2 and TRBJ2-7; 8 bases are shared with TRBD2. Germline CDR1 SNHLY, CDR2 FYNNEI. The CDR3 has 14 residues. V dropped 5 bases and J dropped 3; count of bases not matched to a gene: 6. This CDR3 is CASSLAGGDYEQYF. The CDR3 DNA reads TGTGCCAGCAGTCTCGCGGGGGGCGACTACGAGCAGTACTTC.

This clonotype was detected many times. This chain connects TRBV7-2 to TRBJ2-7; D ambiguous. The CDR3 spans 14 residues. V was pared by 6 bases and J by 6 bases, with 18 bases between. Germline assignment: CDR1 SGHTA and CDR2 FQGNSA. For the CDR3, the DNA is TGTGCCAGCAGGACGGACCCGTCACTTGGCGAGCAGTACTTC. It specifies CASRTDPSLGEQYF.

V and J are TRBV5-1 and TRBJ2-7, with 10 bases matching TRBD1. Trimming at V came to 7 bases and at J to 5 bases, leaving 9 bases not matched to a gene. CDR1 is SGHRS, CDR2 YFSETQ, per germline. CDR3 length: 14 residues. The CDR3 loop is CASGRAGTGDEQYF. The DNA for the CDR3 is TGCGCCAGCGGACGGGCCGGGACAGGGGACGAGCAGTACTTC. The whole variable domain, filled in from reference TRBV5-1 and TRBJ2-7, reads KAGVTQTPRYLIKTRGQQVTLSCSPISGHRSVSWYQQTPGQGLQFLFEYFSETQRNKGNFPGRFSGRQFSNSRSEMNVSTLELGDSALYLCASGRAGTGDEQYFGPGTRLTVT.

This clonotype has only a few counts. The rearrangement uses TRBV2 and TRBJ2-1; 7 nucleotides match TRBD2. The ends lost 3 bases at V and 1 base at J; junction bases unmatched: 0. The germline CDR1 and CDR2 sequences are SNHLY and FYNNEI. This CDR3 comprises 14 residues. CDR3 bases: TGTGCCAGCAGTGACGGGAGGTCCTACAATGAGCAGTTCTTC. It specifies CASSDGRSYNEQFF. Drawing the rest from reference TRBV2 and TRBJ2-1, the complete variable domain is EPEVTQTPSHQVTQMGQEVILRCVPISNHLYFYWYRQILGQKVEFLVSFYNNEISEKSEIFDDQFSVERPDGSNFTLKIRSTKLEDSAMYFCASSDGRSYNEQFFGPGTRLTVL.

The table lists this clonotype with many counts. The chain is built from TRBV28 and TRBJ1-2, with D uncertain. Trimming removed 6 bases at V and 1 base at J, with 18 bases between. The CDR3 consists of 16 residues. Germline lookup yields CDR1 MDHEN and CDR2 SYDVKM. CDR3 sequence (DNA): TGTGCCAGCAGGGACCCCCCGAGGGATAATAACTATGGCTACACCTTC. This codes for CASRDPPRDNNYGYTF.

This clonotype was seen at least ten times. The chain combines TRBV6-2 or TRBV6-3 with TRBJ1-2; D is perhaps TRBD1 (5 bases). V was clipped by 4 bases and J by 8 bases, with 14 bases between them. CDR1 and CDR2 from the germline V gene are MNHEY and SVGEGT. The length of the CDR3 is 13 residues. The CDR3 coding sequence is TGTGCCAGCAGTTCACCAGGGAATGGCGGCTACACCTTC. It is translated as CASSSPGNGGYTF.

This clonotype was picked up many times. The chain uses TRBV5-5 and TRBJ2-4; 8 bases match TRBD1. Trimming took 4 bases from V and 2 from J; bases not matched to a gene: 5. The CDR3 has 15 amino acids. Germline CDR1 and CDR2: SGHKS and YYEKEE (reference sequence). The CDR3 sequence is CASSTRQGSKNIQYF. The CDR3 DNA sequence: TGTGCCAGCAGCACCCGACAGGGGTCCAAAAACATTCAGTACTTC.

This chain uses TRBV19 with TRBJ1-1; D not certain. Germline V gene sequence: CDR1 LNHDA, CDR2 SQIVND (reference sequence). The CDR3 is 13 amino acids. V gave up 3 bases and J gave up 2 bases, with 7 bases separating them. CDR3 amino acids: CASSIAINTEAFF. CDR3 DNA sequence: TGTGCCAGTAGTATCGCGATTAACACTGAAGCTTTCTTT.

This clonotype was seen ten or more times. CDR3 amino acids: CASSLDQTGGYGYTF. In nucleotides, the CDR3 is TGTGCCAGCAGTTTAGACCAGACAGGGGGCTATGGCTACACCTTC. The chain links TRBV12-3 or TRBV12-4 to TRBJ1-2; 9 nucleotides line up with TRBD1. This CDR3 contains 15 residues. V lost 1 base to trimming and J lost 4 bases; unmatched junction nucleotides: 4.

This clonotype was recorded many times. The chain employs TRBV11-2 and TRBJ2-2; 10 bases are shared with TRBD1. CDR1 and CDR2 (germline): SGHAT, FQNNGV. This CDR3 has 15 residues. J was trimmed by 6 bases and V by 6 bases; bases with no gene match: 7. The chain's CDR3 is CASSYGQGEAGELFF. DNA for the CDR3: TGTGCCAGCAGTTACGGACAGGGGGAGGCCGGGGAGCTGTTTTTT.

Notes on this clonotype: A clone one base away is much larger, so this may be a read error. V usage is TRBV3-1 and J usage is TRBJ2-2; D perhaps matches TRBD2 (6 bases). Germline V gene data show CDR1 as LGHDT and CDR2 as YNNKEL (reference sequence). The CDR3 covers 16 residues. Trimming left V 6 bases short and J 0 bases short, with 14 bases between. CDR3 DNA sequence: TGTGCCAGCAGACTAGCTAAAGGGACGAACACCGGGGAGCTGTTTTTT. Translating it yields CASRLAKGTNTGELFF.

V gene TRBV27 combines with J gene TRBJ2-5; D not certain. This CDR3 contains 13 residues. CDR1 is MNHEY and CDR2 is SMNVEV in the germline V gene (reference sequence). Trimming removed 4 bases from V and 7 bases from J, with 13 bases in between. The CDR3 sequence is CASSWAATRTQYF. Written as DNA, the CDR3 is TGTGCCAGCAGTTGGGCGGCGACGAGGACCCAGTACTTC.

This clonotype appeared a few times. The chain links TRBV29-1 to TRBJ2-7; weak D call: TRBD2 (6 bases). The V and J ends lost 0 bases and 3 bases respectively, with 12 bases between them. This CDR3 region has 14 residues. In germline, CDR1 is SQVTM, CDR2 ANQGSEA. The CDR3 DNA follows: TGCAGCGTTGAAGATCGGGGGTTAGGCTACGAGCAGTACTTC. Residues: CSVEDRGLGYEQYF.

This clonotype appeared many times. The V gene is TRBV7-2, the J gene TRBJ2-7; D possibly corresponds to TRBD2 (5 bases). The V end was cut by 2 bases, the J end by 0 bases, with 8 bases between. The CDR3 is 14 amino acids. Germline CDR1 reads SGHTA; CDR2 reads FQGNSA. The CDR3 is CASSLSGSSYEQYF. The CDR3 DNA follows: TGTGCCAGCAGCTTAAGCGGAAGCTCCTACGAGCAGTACTTC.

This clonotype was detected ten times or more. The chain combines TRBV28 with TRBJ1-3; no firm D call. Per the germline V gene, CDR1 is MDHEN and CDR2 is SYDVKM. Trimming removed 7 bases from V and 0 bases from J, with 10 bases in between. The CDR3 spans 14 residues. CDR3 sequence: CASIRGSSGNTIYF. The CDR3 bases are TGTGCCAGCATTAGAGGGAGCTCTGGAAACACCATATATTTT.

As regards this clonotype: A read error may explain this, as a much larger clone is one base away. The chain's CDR3 is CSAREGSTGAFF. CDR3 sequence (DNA): TGCAGTGCTAGAGAGGGGTCCACTGGAGCTTTCTTT. The chain joins TRBV20-1 to TRBJ1-1; D call uncertain. The CDR3 is 12 residues long. Germline loops: CDR1 DFQATT, CDR2 SNEGSKA (reference sequence).

The chain has TRBV4-1 and TRBJ2-7, with 8 bases lining up with TRBD2. The CDR3 is 16 residues long. Trimming at V came to 10 bases and at J to 0 bases, leaving 14 bases not matched to a gene. Germline CDR1 reads MGHRA; CDR2 reads YSYEKL. CDR3 DNA sequence: TGCGCCACCACCTGGGGGCCCGGGACTAGCTCCTACGAGCAGTACTTC. It translates to CATTWGPGTSSYEQYF.

The rearrangement uses TRBV29-1 and TRBJ2-1; 15 bases line up with TRBD2. The CDR3 spans 17 residues. CDR1 SQVTM and CDR2 ANQGSEA come from the germline V gene. V lost 7 bases to trimming and J lost 4 bases; unmatched junction nucleotides: 11. CDR3 nucleotide sequence: TGCAGCGGGGGACCGGGACTAGCGGGAGGAACATACAATGAGCAGTTCTTC. Its translation: CSGGPGLAGGTYNEQFF.

This clonotype came up many times. This chain connects TRBV18 to TRBJ2-7, with D possibly being TRBD2 (6 bases). CDR3 length equals 13 residues. In germline, CDR1 is KGHSH, CDR2 LQKENI. V lost 5 bases to trimming and J lost 6 bases, with 14 bases between them. CDR3 nucleotide sequence: TGTGCCAGCTCAACTAGCTTGGATGGCGAGCAGTACTTC. Translation: CASSTSLDGEQYF.

The chain combines TRBV4-1 with TRBJ2-4; D uncertain. Germline V gives CDR1 MGHRA, CDR2 YSYEKL. The CDR3 is 13 amino acids. Trimming cost V 5 bases and J 8 bases, with 13 bases left between them. CDR3 amino acids: CASSSHDLDIQYF. The CDR3 DNA is TGCGCCAGCAGCTCTCATGACTTAGACATTCAGTACTTC.